A few counts support the clone carrying this TCR beta chain. As yet, its antigen is unknown. Addition of a universal primer site occurred through template switching, and cDNA carried unique molecular identifiers. Via MiXCR, TCRdb re-called the 5' RACE reads, giving one row per CDR3 protein. The sample consists of about 890,000 distinct CDR3 sequences, about 12% of them appearing once. This specimen comes from a study of identical twins. Per germline, CDR1 DFQATT and CDR2 SNEGSKA (reference sequence). Trimming removed 5 bases from V and 5 bases from J; junction bases left unmatched: 7. The CDR3 is 13 amino acids. Regarding the study as a whole: Analyses based on zero insertions could be partly confounded by invariant MAIT and iNKT cells.

This same sample was also part of a study on yellow fever vaccine responses in identical twins.

The TCR sequence derives from a woman in her late teens or twenties in good health. V and J are TRBV20-1 and TRBJ2-5, with 8 nucleotides matching TRBD2. The specimen was PBMCs. The CDR3 here is CSADREGPETQYF. The CDR3 nucleotides are TGCAGTGCTGACCGGGAGGGCCCCGAGACCCAGTACTTC.